This entry lists 10 T cell receptor beta chains sequenced from one sample in a study of beta chain features in type 1 diabetes. Study observations and caveats: Shorter TCRB CDR3s, moderately but significantly so, marked every one of the four CD4+ subsets in Type 1 diabetes patients.

The entirety of the isolated RNA underwent reverse transcription, so expressed TCRB transcripts were sequenced. Profiling relied on immunoSEQ multiplex PCR, and the TCRdb table lists in-frame clones only, not all of them. The table has about 700,000 clones, under 15% seen once. Their antigens are not known. The specimen sequenced was naive CD4+ T cells from blood. These receptors all stem from a man younger than 35 with type 1 diabetes.

V usage is TRBV6-1 and J usage is TRBJ1-3; D gene unclear. The V and J ends lost 0 bases and 0 bases respectively, with 18 bases between them. The germline CDR1 and CDR2 sequences are MNHNS and SASEGT. The CDR3 runs to 19 residues. CDR3 sequence (DNA): TGTGCCAGCAGTGAAGCGAACGCCATAACTTCTTACTCTGGAAACACCATATATTTT. It translates to CASSEANAITSYSGNTIYF.

The V gene is TRBV9, the J gene TRBJ1-4, with D hard to call. Trimming took off 3 bases at V and 0 bases at J, with 9 bases between the two ends. Germline V gene lookup returns CDR1 SGDLS and CDR2 YYNGEE. The CDR3 has 15 amino acids. The CDR3 sequence: CASSALSATNEKLFF. CDR3 DNA: TGTGCCAGCAGCGCGTTATCTGCAACTAATGAAAAACTGTTTTTT.

This sequence joins TRBV6-5 and TRBJ2-4; D ambiguous. This CDR3 is built from 14 residues. From germline, CDR1 is MNHEY and CDR2 SVGAGI. V lost 5 bases, J lost 0 bases, and 8 bases lay in between. CDR3 region: CASSPGLAKNIQYF. CDR3 bases: TGTGCCAGCAGTCCGGGCTTAGCCAAAAACATTCAGTACTTC.

This chain connects TRBV6-5 to TRBJ2-3, with D possibly TRBD2 on 5 matching bases. The CDR3 is made up of 13 amino acids. CDR1 and CDR2 from the germline V gene are MNHEY and SVGAGI. The germline V and J ends were trimmed by 6 bases and 4 bases, with 11 bases remaining between them. The CDR3 DNA reads TGTGCCAGCAGCTCAAGGGAGTCAGATACGCAGTATTTT. Protein: CASSSRESDTQYF.

The sample holds a few counts of this clone. The rearrangement links TRBV5-8 to TRBJ2-1; no clear D gene. Trimming took off 1 base at V and 0 bases at J, with 5 bases between the two ends. CDR1 is SGHTS and CDR2 is YDEGEE in the germline V gene. This CDR3 contains 14 residues. The CDR3 DNA sequence: TGTGCCAGCAGCTTGACAACCTCCTACAATGAGCAGTTCTTC. Its translation: CASSLTTSYNEQFF.

This chain links TRBV5-6 with TRBJ2-5, with D possibly being TRBD1 or TRBD2 (5 bases each). V was trimmed by 2 bases and J by 3 bases, leaving 11 bases between them. Looked up from germline, CDR1 is SGHDT and CDR2 is YYEEEE. The CDR3 consists of 14 residues. This chain's CDR3 is CASSFTGTKETQYF. DNA for the CDR3: TGTGCCAGCAGCTTTACCGGGACGAAAGAGACCCAGTACTTC.

This clone has a handful of counts. The chain has TRBV7-6 and TRBJ1-4, with a possible D match to TRBD1 (6 bases). The CDR3 has 16 residues. Trimming left V 1 base short and J 8 bases short, with 17 bases between. CDR1 and CDR2 from the germline V gene are SGHVS and FNYEAQ. DNA for the CDR3: TGTGCCAGCAGCTTAGGGAGTGCGGGGGCATCGGAAAAACTGTTTTTT. This translates into CASSLGSAGASEKLFF.

The chain links TRBV28 to TRBJ1-2; tentative D call: TRBD1 (5 bases). The CDR3 has 12 amino acids. CDR1 and CDR2 (germline): MDHEN, SYDVKM. V was shortened by 10 bases and J by 2 bases, with 11 bases between the two germline ends. CDR3 coding DNA: TGTGCCACGTCCCGGGGGAACTATGGCTACACCTTC. It encodes CATSRGNYGYTF.

V gene TRBV28 combines with J gene TRBJ1-2; maybe TRBD1 (6 bases). The CDR3 spans 14 residues. The ends were cut back, 6 bases at V and 0 bases at J, with 11 bases in the middle. Per the germline V gene, CDR1 is MDHEN and CDR2 is SYDVKM. The CDR3, as DNA: TGTGCCAGCAGCGACAGGCCCTCTAACTATGGCTACACCTTC. Protein: CASSDRPSNYGYTF.

The J gene is TRBJ2-1, the V gene TRBV6-1, with D perhaps matching TRBD1 (5 bases). Germline-derived CDR1 and CDR2 are MNHNS and SASEGT. CDR3 size: 16 residues. Between the trimmed V and J ends, which lost 0 bases and 2 bases, there was a span of 11 bases. CDR3 bases: TGTGCCAGCAGTGAAGCCTCAGGGTTAACCTACAATGAGCAGTTCTTC. As protein: CASSEASGLTYNEQFF.